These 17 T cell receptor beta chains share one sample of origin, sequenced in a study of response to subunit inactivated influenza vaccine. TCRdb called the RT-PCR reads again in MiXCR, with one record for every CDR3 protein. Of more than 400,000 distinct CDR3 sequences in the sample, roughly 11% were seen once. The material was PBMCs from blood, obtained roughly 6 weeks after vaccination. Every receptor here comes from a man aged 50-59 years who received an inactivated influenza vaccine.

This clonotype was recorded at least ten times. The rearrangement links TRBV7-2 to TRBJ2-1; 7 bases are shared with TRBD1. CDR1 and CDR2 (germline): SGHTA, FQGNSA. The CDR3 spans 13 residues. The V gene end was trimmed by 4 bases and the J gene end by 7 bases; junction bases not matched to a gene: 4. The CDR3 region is CASSSTGVNEQFF. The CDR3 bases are TGTGCCAGCAGCTCTACAGGGGTGAATGAGCAGTTCTTC.

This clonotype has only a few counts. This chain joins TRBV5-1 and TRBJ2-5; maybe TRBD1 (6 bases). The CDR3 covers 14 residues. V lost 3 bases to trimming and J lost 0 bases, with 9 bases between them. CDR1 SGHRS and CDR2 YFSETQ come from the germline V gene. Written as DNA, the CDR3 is TGCGCCAGCAGCTCGGGGACATACCAAGAGACCCAGTACTTC. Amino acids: CASSSGTYQETQYF. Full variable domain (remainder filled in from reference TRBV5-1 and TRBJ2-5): KAGVTQTPRYLIKTRGQQVTLSCSPISGHRSVSWYQQTPGQGLQFLFEYFSETQRNKGNFPGRFSGRQFSNSRSEMNVSTLELGDSALYLCASSSGTYQETQYFGPGTRLLVL.

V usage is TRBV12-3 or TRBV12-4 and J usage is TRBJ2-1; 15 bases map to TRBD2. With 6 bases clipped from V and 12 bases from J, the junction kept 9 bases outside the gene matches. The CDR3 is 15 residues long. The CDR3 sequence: CASRRGLAGGPGQFF. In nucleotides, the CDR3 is TGTGCCAGCAGACGAGGACTAGCGGGGGGGCCGGGGCAGTTCTTC.

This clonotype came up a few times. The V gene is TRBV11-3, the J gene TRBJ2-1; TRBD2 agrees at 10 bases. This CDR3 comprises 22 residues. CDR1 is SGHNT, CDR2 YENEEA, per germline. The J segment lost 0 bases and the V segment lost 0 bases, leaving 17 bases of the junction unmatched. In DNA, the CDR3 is TGTGCCAGCAGCTTAGAACCAAAGCGGGGGGGCATTCTCATATACTCCTACAATGAGCAGTTCTTC. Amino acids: CASSLEPKRGGILIYSYNEQFF.

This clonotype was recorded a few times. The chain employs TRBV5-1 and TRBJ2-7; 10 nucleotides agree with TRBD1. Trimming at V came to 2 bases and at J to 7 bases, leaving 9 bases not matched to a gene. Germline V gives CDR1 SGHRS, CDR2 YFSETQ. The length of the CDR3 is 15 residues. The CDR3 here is CASSLEGQGIREQYF. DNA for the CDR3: TGCGCCAGCAGCTTAGAGGGACAGGGGATCCGGGAGCAGTACTTC.

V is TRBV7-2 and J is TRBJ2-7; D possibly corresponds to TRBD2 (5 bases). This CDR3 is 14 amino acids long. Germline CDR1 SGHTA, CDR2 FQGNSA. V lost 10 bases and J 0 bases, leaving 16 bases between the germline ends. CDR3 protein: CANTESGFSYEQYF. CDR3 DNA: TGTGCCAACACAGAGAGCGGTTTCTCCTACGAGCAGTACTTC.

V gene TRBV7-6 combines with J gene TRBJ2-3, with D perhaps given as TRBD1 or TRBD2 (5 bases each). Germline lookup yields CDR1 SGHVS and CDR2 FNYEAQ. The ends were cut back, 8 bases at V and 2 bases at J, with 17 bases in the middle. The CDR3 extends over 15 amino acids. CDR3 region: CASAPGTHPTDTQYF. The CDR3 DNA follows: TGTGCCAGCGCCCCCGGGACCCACCCCACAGATACGCAGTATTTT.

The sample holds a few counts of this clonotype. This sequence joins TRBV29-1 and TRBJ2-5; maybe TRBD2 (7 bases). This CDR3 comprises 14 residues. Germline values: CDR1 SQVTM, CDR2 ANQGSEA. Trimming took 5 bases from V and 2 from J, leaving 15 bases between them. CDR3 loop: CSVWGGVRQETQYF. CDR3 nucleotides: TGCAGCGTTTGGGGGGGCGTTCGGCAAGAGACCCAGTACTTC.

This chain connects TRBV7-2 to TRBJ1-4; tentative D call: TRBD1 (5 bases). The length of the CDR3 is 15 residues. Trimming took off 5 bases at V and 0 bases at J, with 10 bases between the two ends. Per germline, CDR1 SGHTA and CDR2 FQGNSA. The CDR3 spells CASSGRATTNEKLFF. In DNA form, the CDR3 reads TGTGCCAGCAGCGGCAGGGCAACAACTAATGAAAAACTGTTTTTT.

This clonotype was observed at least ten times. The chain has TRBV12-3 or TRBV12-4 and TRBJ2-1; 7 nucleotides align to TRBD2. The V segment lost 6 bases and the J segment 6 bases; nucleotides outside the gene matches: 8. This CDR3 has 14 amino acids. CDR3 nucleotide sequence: TGTGCCAGCAGCCCCCTCCTAGCGGCCAATGAGCAGTTCTTC. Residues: CASSPLLAANEQFF.

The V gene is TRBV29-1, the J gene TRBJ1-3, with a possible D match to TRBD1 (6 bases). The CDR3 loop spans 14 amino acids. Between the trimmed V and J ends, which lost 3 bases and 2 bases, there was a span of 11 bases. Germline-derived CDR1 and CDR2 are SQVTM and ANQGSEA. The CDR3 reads CSVDPGATGNTIYF. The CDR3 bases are TGCAGCGTTGATCCGGGGGCCACTGGAAACACCATATATTTT.

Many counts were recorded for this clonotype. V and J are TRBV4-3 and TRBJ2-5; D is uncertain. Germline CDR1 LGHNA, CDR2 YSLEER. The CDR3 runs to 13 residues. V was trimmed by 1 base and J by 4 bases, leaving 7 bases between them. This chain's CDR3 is CASSQGRRETQYF. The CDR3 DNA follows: TGCGCCAGCAGCCAAGGGAGAAGAGAGACCCAGTACTTC.

CDR3 DNA: TGTGCCAGCAGGACCGGGACCCCCTATGGCTACACCTTC. This codes for CASRTGTPYGYTF. The chain links TRBV12-3 or TRBV12-4 to TRBJ1-2; possible D gene TRBD1, 5 bases. CDR3 length equals 13 residues. The V end lost 6 bases, the J end lost 4 bases, and 12 bases lay between the germline ends.

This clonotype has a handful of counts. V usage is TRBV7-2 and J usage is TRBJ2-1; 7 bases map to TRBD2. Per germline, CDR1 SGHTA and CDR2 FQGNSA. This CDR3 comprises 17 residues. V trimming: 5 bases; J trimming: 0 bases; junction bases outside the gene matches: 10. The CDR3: CASSPRRGESSYNEQFF. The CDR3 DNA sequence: TGTGCCAGCAGCCCCCGCCGGGGGGAGAGCTCCTACAATGAGCAGTTCTTC.

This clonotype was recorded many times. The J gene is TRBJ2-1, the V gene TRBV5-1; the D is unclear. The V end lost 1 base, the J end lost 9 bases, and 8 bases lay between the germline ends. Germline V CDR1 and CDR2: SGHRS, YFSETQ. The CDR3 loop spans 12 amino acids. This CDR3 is CASSLPNREQFF. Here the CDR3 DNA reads TGCGCCAGCAGCTTGCCCAATCGTGAGCAGTTCTTC.

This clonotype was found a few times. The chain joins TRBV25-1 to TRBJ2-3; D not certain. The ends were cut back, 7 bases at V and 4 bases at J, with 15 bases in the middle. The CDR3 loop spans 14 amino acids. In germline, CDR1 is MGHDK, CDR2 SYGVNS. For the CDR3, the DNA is TGTGCCAGCATGGAGACAACTGCAGCAGATACGCAGTATTTT. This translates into CASMETTAADTQYF.

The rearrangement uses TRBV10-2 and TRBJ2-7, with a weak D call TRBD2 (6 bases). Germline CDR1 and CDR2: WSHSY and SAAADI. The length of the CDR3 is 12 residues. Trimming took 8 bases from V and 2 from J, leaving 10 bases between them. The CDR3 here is CASQRLAYEQYF. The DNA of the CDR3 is TGCGCCAGCCAGAGACTAGCCTACGAGCAGTACTTC.